This T cell receptor (beta chain) stems from a study of blood T cells in healthy people across ages. Study-wide context: Template switching retrieved approximately one barcoded beta molecule for each two T cells.

V lost 5 bases and J lost 0, with 14 bases in between. Per germline, CDR1 DFQATT and CDR2 SNEGSKA (reference sequence). The CDR3 is 15 amino acids. The second PCR ran roughly 6 to 11 cycles with a sample-barcoded 5' primer and J-beta primers. Each CDR3 protein is one row after TCRdb ran MiXCR on the 5' RACE reads. The sample includes 650,000 to 800,000 distinct CDR3 sequences, 40% to 65% seen only once; the top ten take 13%. The sample was blood. The sequence came from a woman older than 75 in good health. The chain joins TRBV20-1 to TRBJ2-1, with D tentatively TRBD2 (6 bases). The CDR3 DNA reads as TGCAGTGCTCGAAGCGGACTAAGCTCCTACAATGAGCAGTTCTTC. Encoded protein: CSARSGLSSYNEQFF.